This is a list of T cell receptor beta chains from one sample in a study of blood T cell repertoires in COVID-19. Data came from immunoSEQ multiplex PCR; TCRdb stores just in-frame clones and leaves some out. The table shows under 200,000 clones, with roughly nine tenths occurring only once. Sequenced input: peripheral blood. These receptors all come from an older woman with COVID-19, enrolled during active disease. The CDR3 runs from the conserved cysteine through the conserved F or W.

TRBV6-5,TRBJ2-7,CASSYSIVGVGGEQYF
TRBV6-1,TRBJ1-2,CASSETGFPGYTF
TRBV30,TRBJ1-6,CAWSGGAWHSPLHF
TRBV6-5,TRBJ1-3,CASSYRRGFSGNTIYF
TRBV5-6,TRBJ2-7,CASSLGGSARYFYEQYF
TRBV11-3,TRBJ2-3,CASSGRTGIDTQYF
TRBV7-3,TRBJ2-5,CASSSTPSGDPYF
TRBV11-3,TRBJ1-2,CASSTPPGFYGYTF
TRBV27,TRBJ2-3,CASSLFFKGLGAGDNTQYF
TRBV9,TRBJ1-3,CASSVAESRVHTIYF
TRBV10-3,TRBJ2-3,CAISELAGGLTDTQYF
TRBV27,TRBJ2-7,CASRAAGGREQYF
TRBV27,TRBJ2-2,CASFGLAAYTGELFF
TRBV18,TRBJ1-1,CASSPRVNTEAFF